One and the same sample provided the 3 T cell receptor beta chains below, sequenced in a study of tumor-infiltrating lymphocytes in localized non-small cell lung cancer. Using immunoSEQ multiplex PCR, the repertoire was profiled, and TCRdb retains in-frame clones only, with some absent. The sample contains about 15,000 clones, roughly four fifths of which appear only once. Sequenced input: lung tumor tissue. These receptors were collected from a human donor with non-small cell lung cancer.

The chain carries TRBV5-1 and TRBJ1-1; 7 bases align to TRBD1. Trimming cost V 3 bases and J 1 base; bases outside gene matches: 3. The germline V gene encodes CDR1 SGHRS and CDR2 YFSETQ. This CDR3 spans 14 amino acids. CDR3 coding DNA: TGCGCCAGCAGCTGGGGGACAGAGAACACTGAAGCTTTCTTT. Its translation is CASSWGTENTEAFF.

The chain has TRBV30 and TRBJ1-6; no reliable D call. Trimming shortened V by 7 bases and J by 6 bases, and 16 bases separated the two germline ends. Per germline, CDR1 GTSNPN and CDR2 SVGIG (reference sequence). This CDR3 is 14 amino acids long. The CDR3 DNA reads as TGTGCCTCCCCCTACGGTGGGATTAATTCACCCCTCCACTTT. This codes for CASPYGGINSPLHF. The full variable domain, in which reference TRBV30 and TRBJ1-6 provide the parts outside the CDR3, is SQTIHQWPATLVQPVGSPLSLECTVEGTSNPNLYWYRQAAGRGLQLLFYSVGIGQISSEVPQNLSASRPQDRQFILSSKKLLLSDSGFYLCASPYGGINSPLHFGNGTRLTVT.

The V and J genes are TRBV27 and TRBJ2-5, with a possible D match to TRBD2 (6 bases). V lost 8 bases and J 5 bases, leaving 15 bases between the germline ends. This CDR3 has 13 residues. Germline CDR1 and CDR2: MNHEY and SMNVEV (reference sequence). CDR3 region: CASEAGSWETQYF. The CDR3, as DNA: TGTGCCAGCGAGGCGGGAAGTTGGGAGACCCAGTACTTC.